These T cell receptor beta chains were read from a single sample in a study of T-cell reconstitution after alpha-beta-depleted transplantation in children. TCRdb processed the PCR reads anew with MiXCR; each CDR3 protein has one entry. The top ten clones hold around 38% of a sample with 300,000 to 400,000 distinct CDR3 sequences, 15% to 20% of them seen once. Sample: PBMCs, mostly from graft donor cells, taken 360 days after TCRalphabeta/CD19-depleted stem cell transplant. The receptors shown here come from a male patient aged 2 to 10 who had a stem cell transplant for acute lymphoblastic leukemia, so the T cells may come from the graft donor. The CDR3 runs from the conserved cysteine through the conserved F or W. The D gene is left open where the match is weak. Size is stated for part of the rows, as once, few or many counts, or as a class when the clone is expanded.

j_gene,d_gene,abundance,v_gene,CDR3nt,CDR3aa
TRBJ2-2,.,.,TRBV10-3,TGTGCCATCAGTGGAAGGAGCACCGGGGAGCTGTTTTTT,CAISGRSTGELFF
TRBJ2-7,TRBD2,.,TRBV2,TGTGCCAGCAGTGCCGGAGTGACTAGCGGGATCTACGAGCAGTACTTC,CASSAGVTSGIYEQYF
TRBJ2-5,.,.,TRBV5-5,TGTGCCAGCAGCGGAACAGAGACCCAGTACTTC,CASSGTETQYF
TRBJ2-1,TRBD2,.,TRBV12-3/TRBV12-4,TGTGCCAGCGGTAGGCCTAGCGGGCTCTACAATGAGCAGTTCTTC,CASGRPSGLYNEQFF
TRBJ2-7,.,.,TRBV29-1,TGCAGCGTTTTTCAGTTTCCTCACTACGAGCAGGACTTC,CSVFQFPHYEQDF
TRBJ2-5,TRBD1,few,TRBV5-1,TGCGCCAGCAGCGCTCTTACAGGGGTAGAGACCCAGTACTTC,CASSALTGVETQYF
TRBJ2-3,.,few,TRBV20-1,TGCAGTGCTAGAGCAGGGGGGGGGGATACGCAGTATTTT,CSARAGGGDTQYF
TRBJ2-1,.,large,TRBV10-3,TGTGCCATCACCATGGGGGGACGGTACAATGAGCAGTTCTTC,CAITMGGRYNEQFF
TRBJ2-5,.,.,TRBV12-3/TRBV12-4,TGTGCCAGCAGTTTGCGACGAGGGGAGAGGCAAGAGACCCAGTACTTC,CASSLRRGERQETQYF
TRBJ1-1,TRBD1,few,TRBV5-1,TGCGCCACCCGGGACAGGGTAAAGGGCACTGAAGCTTTCTTT,CATRDRVKGTEAFF
TRBJ2-2,TRBD2,.,TRBV7-3,TGTGCCAGCAGCCTGCTAGCGGGACCCGGGGAGCTGTTTTTT,CASSLLAGPGELFF
TRBJ2-1,TRBD2,few,TRBV9,TGTGCCAGCAGCGTAAATAGCGGGACCTCCTACAATGAGCAGTTCTTC,CASSVNSGTSYNEQFF
TRBJ1-6,.,.,TRBV12-3/TRBV12-4,TGTGCCAGCAGCCCTTACCGACCGGCGGGGCATAATTCACCCCTCCACTTT,CASSPYRPAGHNSPLHF
TRBJ1-1,.,.,TRBV5-4,TGTGCCAGCAGCTTGGACAGGGCTATGAACACTGAAGCTTTCTTT,CASSLDRAMNTEAFF
TRBJ2-3,TRBD1,.,TRBV6-5,TGTGCCAGCAGTCCTTTGTCGACAGGGCCCTCACTCACAGATACGCAGTATTTT,CASSPLSTGPSLTDTQYF
TRBJ2-7,.,.,TRBV20-1,TGCAGTGCTATCTCAGGGGACCTTCCCGGCGGGAGTTTCGACGAGCAGTACTTC,CSAISGDLPGGSFDEQYF
TRBJ1-3,TRBD1,.,TRBV4-2,TGTGCCAGCAGCCAGCCGGGACAGGGGGCGAGTGGAAACACCATATATTTT,CASSQPGQGASGNTIYF
TRBJ2-7,TRBD2,.,TRBV27,TGTGCCAGCAGCGCCGGGGGGTACGAGCAGTACTTC,CASSAGGYEQYF
TRBJ2-2,.,many,TRBV4-2,TGTGCCAGCACCCGCAAACTTGGATCCCTAGAGACGAACACCGGGGAGCTGTTTTTT,CASTRKLGSLETNTGELFF
TRBJ2-7,TRBD2,once,TRBV2,TGTGCCAGCAGCGGCGGGACTAGCGGGAGGGCCTACGAGCAGTACTTC,CASSGGTSGRAYEQYF
TRBJ2-1,TRBD1,.,TRBV12-3/TRBV12-4,TGTGCCAGCAGTTTCCCGACAGGGGCCTCCTACAATGAGCAGTTCTTC,CASSFPTGASYNEQFF
TRBJ2-7,.,.,TRBV12-3/TRBV12-4,TGTGCCAGCAGGGCCGGGTTAAGCGAATACGAGCAGTACTTC,CASRAGLSEYEQYF
TRBJ2-7,TRBD2,many,TRBV29-1,TGCAGCGTTGCGGGACTAGCGGGACGCGAGCAGTACTTC,CSVAGLAGREQYF
TRBJ1-1,.,.,TRBV12-3/TRBV12-4,TGTGCCAGCACCCTGGGGGCATCGAACACTGAAGCTTTCTTT,CASTLGASNTEAFF
TRBJ2-1,.,.,TRBV12-3/TRBV12-4,TGTGCCAGCAGTTTACAAAGGCTCGGCGAGCAGTTCTTC,CASSLQRLGEQFF
TRBJ2-2,TRBD2,.,TRBV20-1,TGCAGTGCTAGAGGCTCCGGGACTAGCGGGAGGGGGACCGGGGAGCTGTTTTTT,CSARGSGTSGRGTGELFF
TRBJ2-2,.,few,TRBV4-2,TGTGCCAGCAGCCTAGAAATGACGGACCCTCTGGAGGAGCTGTTTTTT,CASSLEMTDPLEELFF
TRBJ1-2,TRBD1,few,TRBV14,TGTGCCAGCAGCCAACCGGGACAGGGGAGGTACTATGGCTACACCTTC,CASSQPGQGRYYGYTF
TRBJ2-1,TRBD1,few,TRBV29-1,TGCAGCTCTAGCCAGGGGACAGGGGGCAATGAGCAGTTCTTC,CSSSQGTGGNEQFF
TRBJ2-1,.,many,TRBV7-9,TGTGCCAGCAGCTTAGTAAGCGGGTCTGAGCAGTTCTTC,CASSLVSGSEQFF
TRBJ2-7,.,many,TRBV29-1,TGCAGCGTGCCCGGGCAGGGGCCTACTGAGCAGTACTTC,CSVPGQGPTEQYF
TRBJ2-2,.,.,TRBV5-5,TGTGCCAGCAGCCTGCTAGACGCACCCACCGGGGAGCTGTTTTTT,CASSLLDAPTGELFF
TRBJ2-7,.,few,TRBV20-1,TGCAGTGCTTGTCCAGGGGGGGCCTACGAGCAGTACTTC,CSACPGGAYEQYF
TRBJ2-2,.,few,TRBV24-1,TGTGCCACCGGACAGGGAGGGACCGGGGAGCTGTTTTTT,CATGQGGTGELFF
TRBJ1-3,TRBD1,many,TRBV29-1,TGCAGCGTTGGACAGGGGGCTGGAAACACCATATATTTT,CSVGQGAGNTIYF
TRBJ2-7,.,.,TRBV7-9,TGTGCCAGCAGCTTAGCCCCACAGAACTACGAGCAGTACTTC,CASSLAPQNYEQYF
TRBJ2-7,.,few,TRBV7-6,TGTGCCAGCAGCTTAGTTGGGCGGGGATGGGGAGATTACGAGCAGTACTTC,CASSLVGRGWGDYEQYF
TRBJ2-2,.,.,TRBV28,TGTGCCACCCAGGGGGAGGTTACCGGGGAGCTGTTTTTT,CATQGEVTGELFF
TRBJ2-1,TRBD1,.,TRBV12-3/TRBV12-4,TGTGCCAGCAGTACACGACAGGGGGACTACAATGAGCAGTTCTTC,CASSTRQGDYNEQFF
TRBJ2-1,.,.,TRBV13,TGTGCCAGCAGCCCACGACTAGATGGGGCCTACAATGAGCAGTTCTTC,CASSPRLDGAYNEQFF
TRBJ2-1,TRBD2,.,TRBV9,TGTGCCAGCAGCGCGCCGGGACTATTTTGGGACAATGAGCAGTTCTTC,CASSAPGLFWDNEQFF
TRBJ1-5,.,once,TRBV27,TGTGCCAGCAGTTTCAACAGAAATCAGCCCCAGCATTTT,CASSFNRNQPQHF
TRBJ2-5,.,.,TRBV12-3/TRBV12-4,TGTGCCAGCAGCTTCTCCCCTGGACGGGAGAGAGAGACCCAGTACTTC,CASSFSPGRERETQYF
TRBJ1-6,TRBD1,few,TRBV6-2/TRBV6-3,TGTGCCAGCAGTTACATCGGGACAGGGAATTCACCCCTCCACTTT,CASSYIGTGNSPLHF
TRBJ2-7,TRBD2,few,TRBV4-1,TGCGCCAGCAGCCAACCCCCCTGGACTAGCGGCTACGAGCAGTACTTC,CASSQPPWTSGYEQYF
TRBJ2-3,.,many,TRBV12-3/TRBV12-4,TGTGCCAGCAGTTTGCGGCGGGTTGACGATACGCAGTATTTT,CASSLRRVDDTQYF
TRBJ2-1,.,few,TRBV27,TGTGCCAGCAAAAGGGATTCGGACAATGAGCAGTTCTTC,CASKRDSDNEQFF
TRBJ2-1,.,few,TRBV4-2,TGTGCCAGCAGCCAAGATCGTGGGAGCGGGTTAAGCTCCTACAATGAGCAGTTCTTC,CASSQDRGSGLSSYNEQFF
TRBJ2-1,.,.,TRBV4-1,TGCGCCAGCAGCCCGGGACACCTCTACTATGAGCAGTTCTTC,CASSPGHLYYEQFF
TRBJ2-5,.,.,TRBV7-9,TGTGCCAGCAGCAGGGGGGCCTCAGGGGCCCAGTACTTC,CASSRGASGAQYF
TRBJ2-7,.,.,TRBV7-9,TGTGCCAGCAGCTTACCGCGGCAGGGGACCCCCTACGAGCAGTACTTC,CASSLPRQGTPYEQYF
TRBJ1-5,.,few,TRBV7-2,TGTGCCAGCAGCCTCGGACAAGTGAATCAGCCCCAGCATTTT,CASSLGQVNQPQHF